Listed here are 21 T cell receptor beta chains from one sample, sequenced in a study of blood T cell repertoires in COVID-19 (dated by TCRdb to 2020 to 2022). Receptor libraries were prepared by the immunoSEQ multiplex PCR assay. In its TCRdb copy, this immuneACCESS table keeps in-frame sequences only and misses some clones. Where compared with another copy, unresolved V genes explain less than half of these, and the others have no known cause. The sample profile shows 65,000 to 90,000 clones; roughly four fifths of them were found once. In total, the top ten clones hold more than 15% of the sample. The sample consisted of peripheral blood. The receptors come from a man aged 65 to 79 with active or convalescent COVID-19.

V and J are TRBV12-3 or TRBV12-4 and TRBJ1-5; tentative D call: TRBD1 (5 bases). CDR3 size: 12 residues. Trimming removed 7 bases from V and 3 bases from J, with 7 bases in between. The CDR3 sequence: CASTRDNQPQHF. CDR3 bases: TGTGCCAGCACCAGGGACAATCAGCCCCAGCATTTT.

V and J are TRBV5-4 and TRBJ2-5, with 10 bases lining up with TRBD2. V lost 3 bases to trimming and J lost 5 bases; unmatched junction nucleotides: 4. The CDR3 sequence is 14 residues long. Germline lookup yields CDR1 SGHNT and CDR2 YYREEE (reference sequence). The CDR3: CASSSPSGGETQYF. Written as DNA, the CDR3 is TGTGCCAGCAGCTCCCCTAGCGGGGGTGAGACCCAGTACTTC.

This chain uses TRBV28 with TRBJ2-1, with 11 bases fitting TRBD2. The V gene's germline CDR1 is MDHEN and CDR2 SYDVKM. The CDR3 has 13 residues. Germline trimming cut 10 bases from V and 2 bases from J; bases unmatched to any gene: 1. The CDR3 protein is CATLAGAYNEQFF. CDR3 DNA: TGTGCCACACTAGCGGGGGCCTACAATGAGCAGTTCTTC.

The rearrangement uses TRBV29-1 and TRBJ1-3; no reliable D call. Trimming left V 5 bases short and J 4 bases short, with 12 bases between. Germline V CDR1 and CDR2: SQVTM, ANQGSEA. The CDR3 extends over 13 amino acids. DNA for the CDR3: TGCAGCGTTAGGCAGGCGCCCGGAAACACCATATATTTT. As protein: CSVRQAPGNTIYF.

The CDR3 nucleotides read TGTGCCAGCAGTGAACAACAGGGGTACGAGCAGTACTTC. It specifies CASSEQQGYEQYF. The J gene is TRBJ2-7, the V gene TRBV6-1; 7 nucleotides match TRBD1. J gave up 4 bases and V 2 bases, and 2 bases lay outside the gene matches. The CDR3 extends over 13 amino acids. The germline V gene has CDR1 MNHNS and CDR2 SASEGT.

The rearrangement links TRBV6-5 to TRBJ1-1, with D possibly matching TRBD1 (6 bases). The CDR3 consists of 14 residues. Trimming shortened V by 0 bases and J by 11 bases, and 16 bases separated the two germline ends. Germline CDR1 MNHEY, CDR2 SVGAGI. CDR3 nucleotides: TGTGCCAGCAGTTACTCGGTGGGGGGGGCTCGGGCTTTCTTT. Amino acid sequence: CASSYSVGGARAFF.

As DNA, the CDR3 is TGCGCCAGCAGCTCCCCCGGTGAAGTCTATGGCTACACCTTC. It is translated as CASSSPGEVYGYTF. The V and J genes are TRBV5-1 and TRBJ1-2; D call uncertain. CDR1 SGHRS and CDR2 YFSETQ come from the germline V gene. Trimming stripped 3 bases from V and 4 bases from J, with 13 bases between. The length of the CDR3 is 14 residues.

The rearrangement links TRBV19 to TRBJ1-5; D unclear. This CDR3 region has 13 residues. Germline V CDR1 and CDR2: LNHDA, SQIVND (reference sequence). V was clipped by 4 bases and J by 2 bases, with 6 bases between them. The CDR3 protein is CASSNQGNQPQHF. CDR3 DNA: TGTGCCAGTAGTAATCAGGGCAATCAGCCCCAGCATTTT.

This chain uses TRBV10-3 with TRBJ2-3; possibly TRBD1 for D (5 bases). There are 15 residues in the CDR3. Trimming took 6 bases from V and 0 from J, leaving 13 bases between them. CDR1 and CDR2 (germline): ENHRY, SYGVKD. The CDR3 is CAISDSTSSTDTQYF. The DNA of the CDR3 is TGTGCCATCAGCGACAGTACCTCTAGCACAGATACGCAGTATTTT.

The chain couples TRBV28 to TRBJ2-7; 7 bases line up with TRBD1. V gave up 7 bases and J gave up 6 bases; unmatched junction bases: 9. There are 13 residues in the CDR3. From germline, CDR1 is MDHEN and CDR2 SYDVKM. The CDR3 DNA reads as TGTGCCAGCAACTCCCTAGGGGGCGGCGAGCAGTACTTC. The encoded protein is CASNSLGGGEQYF.

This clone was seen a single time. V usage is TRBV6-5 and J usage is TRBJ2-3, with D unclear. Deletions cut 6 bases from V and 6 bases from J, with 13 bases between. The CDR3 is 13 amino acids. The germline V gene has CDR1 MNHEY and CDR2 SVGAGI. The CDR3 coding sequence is TGTGCCAGCAGCCCGATCCACCGGGATACGCAGTATTTT. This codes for CASSPIHRDTQYF.

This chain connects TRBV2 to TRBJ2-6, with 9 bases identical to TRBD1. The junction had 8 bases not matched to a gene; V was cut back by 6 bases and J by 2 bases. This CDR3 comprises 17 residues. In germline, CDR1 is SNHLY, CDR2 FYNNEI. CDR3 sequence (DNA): TGTGCCAGCAGGGCCGGGACAGGGTTACCTGGGGCCAACGTCCTGACTTTC. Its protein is CASRAGTGLPGANVLTF.

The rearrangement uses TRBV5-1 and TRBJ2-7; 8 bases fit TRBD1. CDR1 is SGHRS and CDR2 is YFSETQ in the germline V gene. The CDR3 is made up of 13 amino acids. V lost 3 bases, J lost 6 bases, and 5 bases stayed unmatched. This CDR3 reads CASSSQQGGEQYF. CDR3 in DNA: TGCGCCAGCAGCTCCCAACAGGGGGGCGAGCAGTACTTC.

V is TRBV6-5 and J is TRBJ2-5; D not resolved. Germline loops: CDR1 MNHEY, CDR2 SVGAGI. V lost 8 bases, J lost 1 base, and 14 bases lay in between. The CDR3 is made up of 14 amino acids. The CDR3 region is CASSLGRPQETQYF. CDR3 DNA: TGTGCCAGCTCTTTGGGCCGCCCCCAAGAGACCCAGTACTTC.

This CDR3 is CASSGLAEDEQFF. CDR3 DNA: TGTGCCAGCAGCGGACTAGCGGAGGATGAGCAGTTCTTC. This chain connects TRBV5-4 to TRBJ2-1; TRBD2 matches 10 bases. This CDR3 spans 13 amino acids. Germline CDR1 and CDR2: SGHNT and YYREEE (reference sequence). V was clipped by 4 bases and J by 8 bases; unmatched bases: 3. The variable domain in full, with the rest retrieved from reference TRBV5-4 and TRBJ2-1, is ETGVTQSPTHLIKTRGQQVTLRCSSQSGHNTVSWYQQALGQGPQFIFQYYREEENGRGNFPPRFSGLQFPNYSSELNVNALELDDSALYLCASSGLAEDEQFFGPGTRLTVL.

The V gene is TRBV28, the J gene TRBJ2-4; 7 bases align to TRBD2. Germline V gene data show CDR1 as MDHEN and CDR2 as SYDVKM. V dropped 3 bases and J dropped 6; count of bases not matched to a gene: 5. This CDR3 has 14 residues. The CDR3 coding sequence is TGTGCCAGCAGTTTTGGGGGGGTGGGAAACATTCAGTACTTC. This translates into CASSFGGVGNIQYF.

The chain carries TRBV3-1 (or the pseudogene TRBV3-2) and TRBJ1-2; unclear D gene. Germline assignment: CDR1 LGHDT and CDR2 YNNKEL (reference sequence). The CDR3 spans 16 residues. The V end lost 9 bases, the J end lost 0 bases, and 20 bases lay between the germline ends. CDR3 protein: CASSPIWAASNYGYTF. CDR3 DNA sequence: TGTGCCAGTTCACCGATATGGGCAGCCTCTAACTATGGCTACACCTTC.

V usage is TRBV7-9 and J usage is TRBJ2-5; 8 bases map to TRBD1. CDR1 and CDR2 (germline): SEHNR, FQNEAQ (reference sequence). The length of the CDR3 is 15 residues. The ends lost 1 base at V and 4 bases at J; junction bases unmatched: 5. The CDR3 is CASSLERTGRETQYF. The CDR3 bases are TGTGCCAGCAGCTTAGAAAGGACAGGGAGAGAGACCCAGTACTTC.

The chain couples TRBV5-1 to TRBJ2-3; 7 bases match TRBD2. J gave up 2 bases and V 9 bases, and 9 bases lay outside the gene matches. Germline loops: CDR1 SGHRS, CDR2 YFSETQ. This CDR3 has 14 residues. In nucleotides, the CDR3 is TGCGCCACCTCATGGGGGGGGGACACAGATACGCAGTATTTT. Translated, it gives CATSWGGDTDTQYF.

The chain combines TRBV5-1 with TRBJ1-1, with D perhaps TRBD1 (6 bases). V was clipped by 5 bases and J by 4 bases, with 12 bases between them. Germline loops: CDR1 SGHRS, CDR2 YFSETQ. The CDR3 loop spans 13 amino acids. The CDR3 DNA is TGCGCCAGCAGGGAACAGGGTCGCACTGAAGCTTTCTTT. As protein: CASREQGRTEAFF.

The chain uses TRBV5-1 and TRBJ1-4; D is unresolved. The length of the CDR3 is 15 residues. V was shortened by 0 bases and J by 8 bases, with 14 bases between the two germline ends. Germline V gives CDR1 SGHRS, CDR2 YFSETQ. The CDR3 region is CASSLGATPGEKLFF. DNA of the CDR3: TGCGCCAGCAGCTTGGGGGCTACCCCGGGGGAAAAACTGTTTTTT.